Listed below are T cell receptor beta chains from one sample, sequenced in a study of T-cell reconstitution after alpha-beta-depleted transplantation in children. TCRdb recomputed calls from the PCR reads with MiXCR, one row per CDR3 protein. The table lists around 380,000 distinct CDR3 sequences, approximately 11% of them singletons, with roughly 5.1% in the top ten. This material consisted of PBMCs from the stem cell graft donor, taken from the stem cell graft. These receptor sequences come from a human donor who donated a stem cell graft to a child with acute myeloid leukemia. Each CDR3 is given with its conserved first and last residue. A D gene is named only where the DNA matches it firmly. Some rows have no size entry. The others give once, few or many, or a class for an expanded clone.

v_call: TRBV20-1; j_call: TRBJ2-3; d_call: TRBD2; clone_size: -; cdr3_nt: TGCAGTGCTGAGGCACTACTAGCGGGCATCACAGATACGCAGTATTTT; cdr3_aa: CSAEALLAGITDTQYF
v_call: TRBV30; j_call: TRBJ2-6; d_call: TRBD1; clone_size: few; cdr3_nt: TGTGCCTGGAGACGATGGACCGGGACAGGGATCGGGGCCAACGTCCTGACTTTC; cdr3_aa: CAWRRWTGTGIGANVLTF
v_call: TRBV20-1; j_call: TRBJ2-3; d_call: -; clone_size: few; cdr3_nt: TGCAGTGCTAGTAGTTCCACAGATACGCAGTATTTT; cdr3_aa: CSASSSTDTQYF
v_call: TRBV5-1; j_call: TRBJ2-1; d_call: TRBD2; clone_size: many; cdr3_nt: TGCGCCAGCAGCCTGCAGACTAGCCCCAATGAGCAGTTCTTC; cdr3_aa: CASSLQTSPNEQFF
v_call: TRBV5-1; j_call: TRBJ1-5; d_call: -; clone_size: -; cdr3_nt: TGCGCCAGCAGCTTGGTGGCGGGTCAGCCCCAGCATTTT; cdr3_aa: CASSLVAGQPQHF
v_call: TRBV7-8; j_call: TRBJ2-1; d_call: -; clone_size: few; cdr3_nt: TGTGCCAGCAGCCCGTCGACCGTAATCGTGGATCAGTTCTTC; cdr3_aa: CASSPSTVIVDQFF
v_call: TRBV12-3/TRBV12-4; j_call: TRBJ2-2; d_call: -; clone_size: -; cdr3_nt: TGTGCCAGCAGGCGGTCGGTCACCGGGGAGCTGTTTTTT; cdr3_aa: CASRRSVTGELFF
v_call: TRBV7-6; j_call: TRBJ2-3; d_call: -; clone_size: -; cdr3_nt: TGTGCCAGCAGCTTAGGTACCCTAAGCCCTACAGATACGCAGTATTTT; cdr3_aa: CASSLGTLSPTDTQYF
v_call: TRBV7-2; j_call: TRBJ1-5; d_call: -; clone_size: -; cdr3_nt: TGTGCCAGCAGCCCTTTAGTAAATCAGCCCCAGCATTTT; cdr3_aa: CASSPLVNQPQHF
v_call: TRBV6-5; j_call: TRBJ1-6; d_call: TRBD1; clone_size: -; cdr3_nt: TGTGCCAGCAGAACAGGGGGGACGGGGAATTCACCCCTCCACTTT; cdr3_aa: CASRTGGTGNSPLHF
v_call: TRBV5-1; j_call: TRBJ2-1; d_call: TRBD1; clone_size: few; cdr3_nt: TGCGCCAGCAGCTTAAATCTTGGGACAGGGGACTCCAACGAGCAGTTCTTC; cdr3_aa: CASSLNLGTGDSNEQFF
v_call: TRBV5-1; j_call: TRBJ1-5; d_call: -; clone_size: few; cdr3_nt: TGCGCCAGCAGCTTGGACGGCTTGAGCAATCAGCCCCAGCATTTT; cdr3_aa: CASSLDGLSNQPQHF
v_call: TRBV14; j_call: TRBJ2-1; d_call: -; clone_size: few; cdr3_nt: TGTGCCAGCAGCCAAAGTACCAATGAGCAGTTCTTC; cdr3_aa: CASSQSTNEQFF
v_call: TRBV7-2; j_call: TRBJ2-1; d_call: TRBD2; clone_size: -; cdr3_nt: TGTGCCAGCAGCTTAGTACTAGCGGTCGACAATGAGCAGTTCTTC; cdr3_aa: CASSLVLAVDNEQFF
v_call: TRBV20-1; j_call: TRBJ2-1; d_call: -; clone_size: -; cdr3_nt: TGCAGTGCTAGAGATTATCAAGCGACCAATGAGCAGTTCTTC; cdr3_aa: CSARDYQATNEQFF
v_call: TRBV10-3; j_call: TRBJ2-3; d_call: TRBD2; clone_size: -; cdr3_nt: TGTGCCACGAGCTTAGCGGGGCTCACAGATACGCAGTATTTT; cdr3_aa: CATSLAGLTDTQYF
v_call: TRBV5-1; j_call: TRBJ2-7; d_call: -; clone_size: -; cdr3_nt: TGCGCCAGCAGCCCAGACAGTTACTCCTACGAGCAGTACTTC; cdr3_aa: CASSPDSYSYEQYF
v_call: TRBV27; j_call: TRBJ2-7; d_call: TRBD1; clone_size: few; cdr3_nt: TGTGCCAGCAGCGCTTCCCTTTTAGGGGGCGCAACCTACGAGCAGTACTTC; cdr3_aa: CASSASLLGGATYEQYF
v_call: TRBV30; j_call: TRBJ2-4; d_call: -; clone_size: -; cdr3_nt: TGTGCCTGGAGTGTCTACAGGGATGGCAAAAACATTCAGTACTTC; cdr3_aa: CAWSVYRDGKNIQYF
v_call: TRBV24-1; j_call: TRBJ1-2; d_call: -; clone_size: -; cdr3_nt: TGTGCCACCAGCAAAGAGGGCTATGGCTACACCTTC; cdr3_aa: CATSKEGYGYTF
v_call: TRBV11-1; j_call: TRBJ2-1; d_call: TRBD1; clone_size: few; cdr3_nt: TGTGCCAGCAGCGTGGGGGACAGGGGGACCAATGAGCAGTTCTTC; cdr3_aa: CASSVGDRGTNEQFF
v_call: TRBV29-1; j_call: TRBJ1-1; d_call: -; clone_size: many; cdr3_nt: TGCAGCGTTGTTGGTGACAACATGAACACTGAAGCTTTCTTT; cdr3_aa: CSVVGDNMNTEAFF
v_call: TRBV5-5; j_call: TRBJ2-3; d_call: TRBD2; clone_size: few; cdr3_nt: TGTGCCAGCGTCTCGGGTAGCGGGAGATATACGCAGTATTTT; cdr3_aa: CASVSGSGRYTQYF
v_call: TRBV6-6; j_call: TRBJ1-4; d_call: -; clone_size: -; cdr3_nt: TGTGCCAGCAGTTACTCCTTGGGGGAAAAACTGTTTTTT; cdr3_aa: CASSYSLGEKLFF
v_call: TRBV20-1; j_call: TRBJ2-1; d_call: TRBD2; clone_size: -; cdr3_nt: TGCAGTGCTTTTACCTTTAGCGGGAAAACCTACAATGAGCAGTTCTTC; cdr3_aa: CSAFTFSGKTYNEQFF
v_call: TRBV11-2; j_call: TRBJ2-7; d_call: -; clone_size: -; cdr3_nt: TGTGCCAGCAGCTGGCCTGGGGCCTACGAGCAGTACTTC; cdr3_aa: CASSWPGAYEQYF
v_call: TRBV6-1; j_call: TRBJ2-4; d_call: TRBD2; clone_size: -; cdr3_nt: TGTGCCAGCAGCCCAGCGGGGGTAGCGGGCCTTAAAAACATTCAGTACTTC; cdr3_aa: CASSPAGVAGLKNIQYF
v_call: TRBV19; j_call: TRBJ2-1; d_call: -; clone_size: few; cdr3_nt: TGTGCCAGTAGTATATCGAACAGAGGCTCCTACAATGAGCAGTTCTTC; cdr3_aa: CASSISNRGSYNEQFF
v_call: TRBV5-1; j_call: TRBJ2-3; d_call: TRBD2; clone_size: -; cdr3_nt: TGCGCCAGCAGCTTGACTAGCGGGAGCCTTACAGATACGCAGTATTTT; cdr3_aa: CASSLTSGSLTDTQYF
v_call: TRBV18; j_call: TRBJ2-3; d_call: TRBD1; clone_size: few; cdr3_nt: TGTGCCAGCTCACCACAGGGGGCCCACACAGATACGCAGTATTTT; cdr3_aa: CASSPQGAHTDTQYF
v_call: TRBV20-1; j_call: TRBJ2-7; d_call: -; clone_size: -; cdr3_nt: TGCAGTGCTAGAGGACTAACTTACTACGAGCAGTACTTC; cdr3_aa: CSARGLTYYEQYF
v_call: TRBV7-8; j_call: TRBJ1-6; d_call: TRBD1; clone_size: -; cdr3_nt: TGTGCCAGCAGCTTAGTACGACAGGGGGCAGGCTCCTATAATTCACCCCTCCACTTT; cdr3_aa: CASSLVRQGAGSYNSPLHF
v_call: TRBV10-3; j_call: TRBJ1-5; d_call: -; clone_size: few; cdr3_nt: TGTGCCATCAGTGGTTCCCCTACGGGGGGGAATCAGCCCCAGCATTTT; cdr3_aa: CAISGSPTGGNQPQHF
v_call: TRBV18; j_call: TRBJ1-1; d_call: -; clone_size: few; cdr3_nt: TGTGCCAGCTCACCATCGCCCTCCCTAAAGGGCACTGAAGCTTTCTTT; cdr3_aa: CASSPSPSLKGTEAFF
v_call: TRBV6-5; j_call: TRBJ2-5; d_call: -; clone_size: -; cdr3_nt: TGTGCCAGCAGTTACTCTTCTACACAAGAGACCCAGTACTTC; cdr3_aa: CASSYSSTQETQYF
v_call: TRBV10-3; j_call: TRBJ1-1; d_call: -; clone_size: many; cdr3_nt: TGTGCCATCGGGCAGGGATACGGTAACAGTGAAGCTTTCTTT; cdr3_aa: CAIGQGYGNSEAFF
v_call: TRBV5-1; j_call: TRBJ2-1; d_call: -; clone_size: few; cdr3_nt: TGCGCCAGCAGCTTGAATGTAGGATACAATGAGCAGTTCTTC; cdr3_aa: CASSLNVGYNEQFF
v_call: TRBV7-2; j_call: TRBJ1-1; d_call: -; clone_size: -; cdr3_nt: TGTGCCAGCAGCGATGGACCGGAGTACACTGAAGCTTTCTTT; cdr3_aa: CASSDGPEYTEAFF
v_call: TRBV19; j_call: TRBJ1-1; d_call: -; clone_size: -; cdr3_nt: TGTGCCAGTAGTACTTTGAACACTGAAGCTTTCTTT; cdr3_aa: CASSTLNTEAFF
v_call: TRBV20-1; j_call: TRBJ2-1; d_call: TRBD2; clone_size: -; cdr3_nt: TGCAGTGCTAGAGTTATAGCGGGAGTTCAGTATGAGCAGTTCTTC; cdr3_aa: CSARVIAGVQYEQFF
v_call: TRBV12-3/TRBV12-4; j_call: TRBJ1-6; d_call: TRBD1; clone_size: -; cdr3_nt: TGTGCCAGCAGTTTCGGACAGGGCGATTCACCCCTCCACTTT; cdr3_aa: CASSFGQGDSPLHF
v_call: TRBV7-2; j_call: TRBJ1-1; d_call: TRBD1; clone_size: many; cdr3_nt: TGTGCCAGCAGCCTAGGACAGGGTAGCACTGAAGCTTTCTTT; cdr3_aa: CASSLGQGSTEAFF
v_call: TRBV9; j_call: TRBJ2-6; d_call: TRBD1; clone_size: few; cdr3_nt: TGTGCCAGCAGCCCACCCCAACCGACAGGGGGCGCGACTGGGGCCAACGTCCTGACTTTC; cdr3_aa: CASSPPQPTGGATGANVLTF
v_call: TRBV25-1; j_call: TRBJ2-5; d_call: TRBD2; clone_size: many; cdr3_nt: TGTGCCAGCAGTGAAGGGCCTAGCGGAGCTCAAGAGACCCAGTACTTC; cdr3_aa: CASSEGPSGAQETQYF
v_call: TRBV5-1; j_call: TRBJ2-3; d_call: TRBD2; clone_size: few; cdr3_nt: TGCGCCAGCAGCCCTGGACTAGCGGGGGAGTTTCGGCGCAGTATTTTT; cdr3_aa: CASSPGLAGEFRRSIF